The 10 T cell receptor beta chains given below trace back to one sample, sequenced in a study of cytomegalovirus exposure and HLA in healthy donors (dated by TCRdb to 2017 to 2019). Library generation was performed with the immunoSEQ multiplex PCR assay. For the multiplex PCR, a mixture combining 60 forward primers for TCR Vbeta segments and 13 reverse primers for TCR Jbeta segments was used. Sourced from immuneACCESS, this table was stored by TCRdb with only in-frame sequences that have V and J called. A share of the clones is absent; for the studies checked, an unresolved V gene accounts for under half, and the remainder has no known explanation. The sample yields about 160,000 clones; over 70% were counted once. The ten largest clones add up to almost 3% of the sample. Material for sequencing was PBMCs. Every receptor here comes from a woman aged 50 to 60 in good health and CMV-seropositive.

The V gene is TRBV27, the J gene TRBJ2-1; 8 bases align to TRBD2. The CDR3 sequence is 15 residues long. The germline gives CDR1 MNHEY, CDR2 SMNVEV (reference sequence). The V segment lost 1 base and the J segment 4 bases; nucleotides outside the gene matches: 3. The CDR3 DNA follows: TGTGCCAGCAGTTTATGGGCGGGGGGTTACAATGAGCAGTTCTTC. It specifies CASSLWAGGYNEQFF.

This clone was seen only once. Other nucleotide sequences in the sample specify the same CDR3. The chain is built from TRBV6-1 and TRBJ2-5; TRBD2 aligns across 10 bases. CDR1 and CDR2 (germline): MNHNS, SASEGT. V lost 2 bases, J lost 3 bases, and 0 bases stayed unmatched. The CDR3 is made up of 14 amino acids. CDR3 loop: CASSELAGEETQYF. CDR3 sequence (DNA): TGTGCCAGCAGTGAACTAGCGGGGGAAGAGACCCAGTACTTC.

This clone was counted only a few times. The chain has TRBV7-9 and TRBJ1-4; 8 bases align to TRBD1. Germline V CDR1 and CDR2: SEHNR, FQNEAQ (reference sequence). The CDR3 is made up of 15 amino acids. The trim removed 5 bases at V and 5 bases at J, leaving 7 bases unmatched. CDR3 coding DNA: TGTGCCAGCAGCCCCTTCAGGGACAGGAATGAAAAACTGTTTTTT. Its translation: CASSPFRDRNEKLFF.

The genes are TRBV10-3 and TRBJ2-6, with D possibly being TRBD2 (5 bases). The ends were cut back, 0 bases at V and 2 bases at J, with 11 bases in the middle. Germline lookup yields CDR1 ENHRY and CDR2 SYGVKD. This CDR3 has 17 residues. The CDR3 sequence is CAISESRRATGANVLTF. The CDR3 nucleotides are TGTGCCATCAGTGAGTCGAGGCGGGCTACTGGGGCCAACGTCCTGACTTTC.

CDR3 coding DNA: TGTGCCAGCAGTTGGGGACAGGGCGACTATGGCTACACCTTC. It codes for CASSWGQGDYGYTF. The genes are TRBV28 and TRBJ1-2; 9 nucleotides match TRBD1. Germline CDR1 is MDHEN and CDR2 is SYDVKM. The CDR3 has 14 amino acids. V was clipped by 4 bases and J by 3 bases; unmatched bases: 3.

The V gene is TRBV6-1, the J gene TRBJ2-3; 10 bases fit TRBD1. The CDR3 sequence is 15 residues long. The germline V gene has CDR1 MNHNS and CDR2 SASEGT. Trimming removed 6 bases from V and 4 bases from J; junction bases left unmatched: 7. The CDR3 DNA reads as TGTGCCAGCAGGAGGGGGGACAGGGGAGCAGATACGCAGTATTTT. Protein sequence: CASRRGDRGADTQYF.

The chain combines TRBV6-6 with TRBJ1-1, with a tentative D call TRBD1 (5 bases). Germline assignment: CDR1 MNHNY and CDR2 SVGAGI (reference sequence). The length of the CDR3 is 15 residues. V was cut by 10 bases and J by 4 bases, with 22 bases left in between. The CDR3 DNA is TGTGCCACCCGAAGTTCGCAGGGCGAGACCACTGAAGCTTTCTTT. Translating it yields CATRSSQGETTEAFF.

This clone showed up just once. The genes are TRBV11-3 and TRBJ2-2, with 12 nucleotides matching TRBD1. The V and J ends lost 5 bases and 6 bases, in that order; junction bases with no gene match: 7. The CDR3 covers 16 residues. Germline assignment: CDR1 SGHNT and CDR2 YENEEA. The CDR3 coding sequence is TGTGCCAGCAGCCCGGGACAGGGGGCGATGGCCGGGGAGCTGTTTTTT. It is translated as CASSPGQGAMAGELFF.

This chain links TRBV5-4 with TRBJ2-1; the match to TRBD1 covers 7 bases. V trimming: 4 bases; J trimming: 4 bases; junction bases outside the gene matches: 8. This CDR3 comprises 15 residues. The germline V gene encodes CDR1 SGHNT and CDR2 YYREEE (reference sequence). CDR3 region: CASSRQGRLYNEQFF. CDR3 sequence (DNA): TGTGCCAGCAGCAGACAGGGACGGTTGTACAATGAGCAGTTCTTC.

The sample holds one count of this clone. The chain employs TRBV5-4 and TRBJ2-5; 8 bases agree with TRBD2. This CDR3 has 16 residues. Germline V gene data show CDR1 as SGHNT and CDR2 as YYREEE (reference sequence). Trimming at V came to 4 bases and at J to 3 bases, leaving 11 bases not matched to a gene. CDR3 sequence reads: CASSPQTGRGEETQYF. The CDR3 coding sequence is TGTGCCAGCAGCCCTCAGACGGGGCGGGGGGAAGAGACCCAGTACTTC.